This T cell receptor (beta chain) comes out of a study of blood T cell repertoires in COVID-19. Study information: The United States, Italy and Spain provided the acute and convalescent COVID-19 samples. T cells, B-cell-depleted T cells, or PBMCs supplied cDNA or gDNA.

Recovered status in Cohort 3 required two negative PCRs, clearance, or symptom resolution. The germline CDR1 and CDR2 sequences are GTSNPN and SVGIG (reference sequence). The CDR3 length is 15 residues. The trim removed 3 bases at V and 9 bases at J, leaving 6 bases unmatched. Authors' methods: Scientists estimated how many nucleated cells there were by amplifying reference gene primers. Produced via immunoSEQ multiplex PCR; TCRdb's table is partial and in-frame only. V, J and clone size are those of that table, while D and trimming were read from the DNA. The sample yields more than 300,000 clones, over 80% seen once.

The source of this sequence is a woman in her fifties or sixties who had recovered from COVID-19. Sequenced sample: PBMCs or T cells enriched from blood (not recorded which). V gene TRBV30 combines with J gene TRBJ2-4, with 15 bases lining up with TRBD2. CDR3 region: CAWSGGLAGGGIQYF. The CDR3 DNA follows: TGTGCCTGGAGCGGGGGACTAGCGGGGGGAGGCATTCAGTACTTC.